What follows are 32 T cell receptor beta chains derived from one specimen sequenced in a study of blood T cell repertoires in COVID-19. Sequencing was performed with immunoSEQ multiplex PCR; in TCRdb, only in-frame clones are kept and a portion is missing. The sample records roughly 200,000 clones, about four fifths being singletons. The specimen sequenced was peripheral blood. These TCRs come from a middle-aged man with active or convalescent COVID-19.

The chain joins TRBV6-2 or TRBV6-3 to TRBJ2-7; 10 bases are a match to TRBD1. Trimming cost V 5 bases and J 6 bases; bases outside gene matches: 28. The CDR3 consists of 21 residues. The germline V gene has CDR1 MNHEY and CDR2 SVGEGT. CDR3: CASSQSPPQGPGTGDLGEQYF. CDR3 sequence (DNA): TGTGCCAGCAGTCAATCCCCCCCCCAAGGCCCCGGGACAGGGGATCTCGGCGAGCAGTACTTC.

The chain is built from TRBV24-1 and TRBJ2-2; D perhaps matches TRBD2 (6 bases). Germline values: CDR1 KGHDR, CDR2 SFDVKD. This CDR3 is built from 14 residues. V dropped 4 bases and J dropped 6 bases, with 11 bases sitting between them. The CDR3 region is CATSDPLAPGELFF. In DNA form, the CDR3 reads TGTGCCACCAGTGACCCACTAGCTCCCGGGGAGCTGTTTTTT.

Only a few counts were recorded for this clone. This chain uses TRBV5-4 with TRBJ1-2; the D gene is possibly TRBD1 (5 bases). The CDR3 is 13 amino acids. Trimming took 2 bases from V and 8 from J, leaving 13 bases between them. The germline V gene encodes CDR1 SGHNT and CDR2 YYREEE (reference sequence). The CDR3 spells CASSFSQGWGYTF. CDR3 coding DNA: TGTGCCAGCAGCTTTTCCCAGGGCTGGGGCTACACCTTC.

The J gene is TRBJ1-4, the V gene TRBV21-1; the listed D gene, TRBD1, was not tested against the DNA. TRBV21-1 has pseudogene status. The CDR3 consists of 14 residues. In DNA, the CDR3 is TGTGCCAGCAGCGAAGACAGGTTTAATGAAAAACTGTTTTTT. Amino acids: CASSEDRFNEKLFF.

The J gene is TRBJ1-2, the V gene TRBV24-1; possibly TRBD1 for D (5 bases). The ends were cut back, 4 bases at V and 6 bases at J, with 17 bases in the middle. In germline, CDR1 is KGHDR, CDR2 SFDVKD. The CDR3 runs 15 residues. The CDR3 nucleotides read TGTGCCACCAGTGACCCAGGGTCGGGAGCGGATGGCTACACCTTC. Its protein is CATSDPGSGADGYTF.

The chain employs TRBV7-2 and TRBJ1-2; D is uncertain. The germline V and J ends were trimmed by 8 bases and 1 base, with 8 bases remaining between them. Germline V gives CDR1 SGHTA, CDR2 FQGNSA. The CDR3 is made up of 12 amino acids. The CDR3 DNA follows: TGTGCCAGCGTCACACGTAACTATGGCTACACCTTC. Its translation: CASVTRNYGYTF.

The V and J genes are TRBV5-1 and TRBJ2-3; a possible D gene is TRBD1 (5 bases). Germline V lookup: CDR1 SGHRS, CDR2 YFSETQ. The ends were cut back, 3 bases at V and 1 base at J, with 9 bases in the middle. The CDR3 has 14 amino acids. DNA for the CDR3: TGCGCCAGCAGCTGGTCACAGGGCACAGATACGCAGTATTTT. It is translated as CASSWSQGTDTQYF.

In this sample, this clone turned up a few times. V and J are TRBV9 and TRBJ1-1; D unclear. Germline CDR1 reads SGDLS; CDR2 reads YYNGEE. CDR3 size: 13 residues. Trimming pared 3 bases from V and 5 bases from J, leaving 11 bases between. CDR3 region: CASSAEVGTEAFF. The CDR3 DNA follows: TGTGCCAGCAGCGCCGAGGTTGGAACTGAAGCTTTCTTT.

The gene calls are TRBV18 and TRBJ2-2; the D gene is possibly TRBD1 (6 bases). V was pared by 3 bases and J by 0 bases, with 14 bases between. Per the germline V gene, CDR1 is KGHSH and CDR2 is LQKENI. This CDR3 comprises 17 residues. Here the CDR3 reads CASSPRTALTNTGELFF. The CDR3 DNA follows: TGTGCCAGCTCACCCCGGACAGCCCTAACGAACACCGGGGAGCTGTTTTTT. The full variable domain, its missing parts supplied by reference TRBV18 and TRBJ2-2, is NAGVMQNPRHLVRRRGQEARLRCSPMKGHSHVYWYRQLPEEGLKFMVYLQKENIIDESGMPKERFSAEFPKEGPSILRIQQVVRGDSAAYFCASSPRTALTNTGELFFGEGSRLTVL.

V is TRBV2 and J is TRBJ2-2, with a weak D call TRBD2 (5 bases). V was cut by 6 bases and J by 0 bases, with 8 bases left in between. The CDR3 runs 14 residues. Germline loops: CDR1 SNHLY, CDR2 FYNNEI. The CDR3 loop reads CASRAGTNTGELFF. The CDR3 nucleotides read TGTGCCAGCAGAGCCGGGACGAACACCGGGGAGCTGTTTTTT.

This chain links TRBV6-6 with TRBJ1-2; D is possibly TRBD1 (6 bases). Germline CDR1 MNHNY, CDR2 SVGAGI (reference sequence). This CDR3 has 12 amino acids. The V end lost 0 bases, the J end lost 8 bases, and 7 bases lay between the germline ends. The chain's CDR3 is CASSYSDSGYTF. The CDR3 DNA reads TGTGCCAGCAGTTACTCGGACAGCGGCTACACCTTC.

This chain joins TRBV19 and TRBJ2-1; TRBD1 matches at 9 bases. From germline, CDR1 is LNHDA and CDR2 SQIVND (reference sequence). With 9 bases clipped from V and 9 bases from J, the junction kept 18 bases outside the gene matches. The CDR3 has 16 amino acids. The CDR3 sequence is CASGDPGTGRRGEQFF. CDR3 DNA sequence: TGTGCCAGCGGAGATCCCGGGACAGGGAGAAGGGGTGAGCAGTTCTTC.

The chain uses TRBV10-3 and TRBJ2-2, with 12 nucleotides matching TRBD1. The junction had 7 bases not matched to a gene; V was cut back by 7 bases and J by 7 bases. The CDR3 has 15 amino acids. From germline, CDR1 is ENHRY and CDR2 SYGVKD. The CDR3 nucleotides are TGTGCCATCACCGCGGGGACAGGGGGCTTCGGGGAGCTGTTTTTT. It codes for CAITAGTGGFGELFF.

The chain links TRBV7-2 to TRBJ2-7; TRBD1 is a possible D gene (5 bases). The CDR3 runs to 15 residues. Trimming took 5 bases from V and 2 from J, leaving 16 bases between them. Germline values: CDR1 SGHTA, CDR2 FQGNSA. The CDR3 protein is CASSAPPGPTYEQYF. Written as DNA, the CDR3 is TGTGCCAGCAGCGCACCCCCAGGGCCCACCTACGAGCAGTACTTC. The full variable domain, with the rest looked up from reference TRBV7-2 and TRBJ2-7, is GAGVSQSPSNKVTEKGKDVELRCDPISGHTALYWYRQSLGQGLEFLIYFQGNSAPDKSGLPSDRFSAERTGGSVSTLTIQRTQQEDSAVYLCASSAPPGPTYEQYFGPGTRLTVT.

The V gene is TRBV25-1, the J gene TRBJ2-2; D gene ambiguous. The germline V and J ends were trimmed by 7 bases and 0 bases, with 6 bases remaining between them. CDR1 is MGHDK and CDR2 is SYGVNS in the germline V gene. The CDR3 spans 13 residues. The chain's CDR3 is CASTITNTGELFF. CDR3 sequence (DNA): TGTGCCAGCACCATCACGAACACCGGGGAGCTGTTTTTT.

V and J are TRBV2 and TRBJ2-2; 7 positions match TRBD2. J lost 5 bases, V lost 2 bases, and 8 bases had no gene match. The germline CDR1 and CDR2 sequences are SNHLY and FYNNEI. CDR3 size: 16 residues. Written as DNA, the CDR3 is TGTGCCAGCAGTGAAATGGGACTAACTCTGACCGGGGAGCTGTTTTTT. This gives the protein CASSEMGLTLTGELFF.

This clone occurred a few times. The chain links TRBV5-6 to TRBJ1-1, with 8 nucleotides matching TRBD1. CDR3 length: 16 residues. From germline, CDR1 is SGHDT and CDR2 YYEEEE. V lost 0 bases, J lost 5 bases, and 9 bases stayed unmatched. CDR3 in DNA: TGTGCCAGCAGCTTGGAACTGGGACAGGTAATGACTGAAGCTTTCTTT. Amino acid sequence: CASSLELGQVMTEAFF.

This chain connects TRBV19 to TRBJ2-5, with TRBD1 as a possible D gene (7 bases). V was pared by 10 bases and J by 3 bases, with 18 bases between. Germline-derived CDR1 and CDR2 are LNHDA and SQIVND (reference sequence). CDR3 size: 14 residues. The CDR3 region has the DNA TGTGCCACCCGACAGGGAGGTGCCAAAGAGACCCAGTACTTC. It codes for CATRQGGAKETQYF.

The table lists this clone with a count of one. The chain uses TRBV7-9 and TRBJ2-2; 8 bases line up with TRBD1. Germline V gene lookup returns CDR1 SEHNR and CDR2 FQNEAQ (reference sequence). V lost 2 bases, J lost 6 bases, and 8 bases stayed unmatched. The CDR3 covers 16 residues. CDR3 residues: CASSLSDRGEAGELFF. The DNA for the CDR3 is TGTGCCAGCAGCTTATCCGACAGGGGTGAGGCCGGGGAGCTGTTTTTT.

The chain is built from TRBV19 and TRBJ1-1; D not certain. CDR3 length equals 13 residues. V was trimmed by 1 base and J by 6 bases, leaving 9 bases between them. Germline values: CDR1 LNHDA, CDR2 SQIVND (reference sequence). CDR3 in DNA: TGTGCCAGTAGTATAGTTAAGGGAGCTGAAGCTTTCTTT. It yields the protein CASSIVKGAEAFF.

This sequence joins TRBV11-2 and TRBJ2-5, with 11 bases aligning to TRBD1. This CDR3 has 15 residues. With 5 bases clipped from V and 3 bases from J, the junction kept 5 bases outside the gene matches. CDR1 is SGHAT, CDR2 FQNNGV, per germline. CDR3 region: CASSGRDRGEETQYF. CDR3 DNA sequence: TGTGCCAGCAGCGGAAGGGACAGGGGGGAAGAGACCCAGTACTTC. The whole variable domain, filled in from reference TRBV11-2 and TRBJ2-5, reads EAGVAQSPRYKIIEKRQSVAFWCNPISGHATLYWYQQILGQGPKLLIQFQNNGVVDDSQLPKDRFSAERLKGVDSTLKIQPAKLEDSAVYLCASSGRDRGEETQYFGPGTRLLVL.

The chain couples TRBV6-5 to TRBJ1-1; 7 bases align to TRBD1. The CDR3 sequence is 13 residues long. V shed 4 bases and J 7 bases; nucleotides not matched to a gene: 6. In germline, CDR1 is MNHEY, CDR2 SVGAGI. CDR3 DNA sequence: TGTGCCAGCAGTTTACAGGGGAATGGTGAAGCTTTCTTT. This translates into CASSLQGNGEAFF.

The V gene is TRBV7-9, the J gene TRBJ2-3; D call uncertain. V lost 5 bases and J 2 bases, leaving 11 bases between the germline ends. The length of the CDR3 is 14 residues. CDR1 and CDR2 (germline): SEHNR, FQNEAQ (reference sequence). The CDR3 DNA follows: TGTGCCAGCAGCCCCCGGTCATACACAGATACGCAGTATTTT. Protein product: CASSPRSYTDTQYF. The full variable domain, with the rest looked up from reference TRBV7-9 and TRBJ2-3, is DTGVSQNPRHKITKRGQNVTFRCDPISEHNRLYWYRQTLGQGPEFLTYFQNEAQLEKSRLLSDRFSAERPKGSFSTLEIQRTEQGDSAMYLCASSPRSYTDTQYFGPGTRLTVL.

V usage is TRBV7-9 and J usage is TRBJ1-1; 7 positions agree with TRBD1. Germline V gives CDR1 SEHNR, CDR2 FQNEAQ (reference sequence). Unmatched junction bases numbered 9, after V lost 5 bases and J lost 3 bases. CDR3 length: 15 amino acids. CDR3 DNA sequence: TGTGCCAGCAGCCCAACTGACAGGGCGGACACTGAAGCTTTCTTT. This encodes CASSPTDRADTEAFF.

J is TRBJ2-2 and V is TRBV6-5; possible D gene TRBD2, 5 bases. The CDR3 is made up of 14 amino acids. V was cut by 2 bases and J by 7 bases, with 11 bases left in between. Germline loops: CDR1 MNHEY, CDR2 SVGAGI. The CDR3 DNA is TGTGCCAGCAGTTACCAGCTACGGGGCGGGGAGCTGTTTTTT. Translated: CASSYQLRGGELFF.

The CDR3 coding sequence is TGCGCCAGCAGCTTGGGGCAGCGAGCTTATGGCTACACCTTC. This encodes CASSLGQRAYGYTF. The chain employs TRBV5-1 and TRBJ1-2; D gene uncertain. CDR3 length equals 14 residues. Trimming pared 0 bases from V and 5 bases from J, leaving 11 bases between. Germline V gene lookup returns CDR1 SGHRS and CDR2 YFSETQ.

V gene TRBV12-2 combines with J gene TRBJ2-1; TRBD2, as called in the table, went unchecked against the DNA. TRBV12-2 is a pseudogene segment. CDR3 length equals 16 residues. Written as DNA, the CDR3 is TGTGCAAGTCGCTTAGTTAGTCCCACGAAGAACAATGAGCAGTTCTTC. Translated, it gives CASRLVSPTKNNEQFF.

This clone was observed a single time. DNA of the CDR3: TGTGCCAGCAGGCCGGTCGGAGGGTTAGAGACCCAGTACTTC. Amino acids: CASRPVGGLETQYF. The V call is TRBV11-2, the J call TRBJ2-5; TRBD2 is a possible D gene (6 bases). CDR1 and CDR2 (germline): SGHAT, FQNNGV. The CDR3 has 14 residues. V was shortened by 6 bases and J by 4 bases, with 15 bases between the two germline ends.

J is TRBJ2-3 and V is TRBV5-1; perhaps TRBD1 as D (5 bases). CDR3 length equals 14 residues. The V end lost 2 bases, the J end lost 2 bases, and 9 bases lay between the germline ends. The germline V gene encodes CDR1 SGHRS and CDR2 YFSETQ. The CDR3 nucleotides read TGCGCCAGCAGCTTTGGCAGGGCCACAGATACGCAGTATTTT. As protein: CASSFGRATDTQYF.

The chain recombines TRBV5-6 with TRBJ2-7, with unresolved D. The V and J ends lost 0 bases and 2 bases respectively, with 9 bases between them. The CDR3 extends over 14 amino acids. CDR1 SGHDT and CDR2 YYEEEE come from the germline V gene. The CDR3 nucleotides read TGTGCCAGCAGCTTGGTCCTAAGCACCTACGAGCAGTACTTC. Translated, it gives CASSLVLSTYEQYF.

The chain recombines TRBV10-3 with TRBJ1-1; 9 bases map to TRBD1. Germline V CDR1 and CDR2: ENHRY, SYGVKD. CDR3 length: 15 amino acids. After removal of 5 bases from V and 3 bases from J, the junction contained 7 bases not matched to a gene. CDR3 DNA sequence: TGTGCCATCAGTTGGTCGACAGGGGGGGACACTGAAGCTTTCTTT. It yields the protein CAISWSTGGDTEAFF.

This clone has only a few counts. This sequence joins TRBV4-1 and TRBJ1-5; no clear D. V lost 0 bases to trimming and J lost 5 bases, with 8 bases between them. Germline assignment: CDR1 MGHRA and CDR2 YSYEKL. The CDR3 contains 14 residues. The CDR3 is CASSQEEVDQPQHF. Written as DNA, the CDR3 is TGCGCCAGCAGCCAAGAAGAAGTAGATCAGCCCCAGCATTTT.